These 8 T cell receptor beta chains share one sample of origin, sequenced in a study of Graves' ophthalmopathy and Graves' hyperthyroidism. RNA served as the template for amplifying TCR beta CDR3 regions. The first round was an RT-PCR with HTBI primers, and the second round was a multiplex PCR. TCRdb passed the multiplex PCR reads through MiXCR, listing each CDR3 protein once. The sample records fewer than 650,000 distinct CDR3 sequences, about 20% being singletons. The source material was peripheral blood. These receptors were taken from a woman aged 18-29 years with stable Graves' hyperthyroidism. Some clones in this sample may be carry-over from other donors' samples.

This clonotype was seen at least ten times. The chain combines TRBV12-3 or TRBV12-4 with TRBJ1-1; unclear D gene. The germline V and J ends were trimmed by 8 bases and 5 bases, with 12 bases remaining between them. This CDR3 region has 12 residues. The CDR3 region is CASGGAGTEAFF. DNA for the CDR3: TGTGCCAGCGGCGGAGCCGGGACTGAAGCTTTCTTT.

This clonotype appeared many times. The chain recombines TRBV12-3 or TRBV12-4 with TRBJ2-7; the D gene could be TRBD1 or TRBD2 (5 bases each). CDR3 length: 13 residues. Trimming took off 4 bases at V and 0 bases at J, with 7 bases between the two ends. The chain's CDR3 is CASSWDHSYEQYF. In nucleotides, the CDR3 is TGTGCCAGCAGTTGGGACCACTCCTACGAGCAGTACTTC.

This clonotype was recorded many times. The V gene is TRBV20-1, the J gene TRBJ1-2; TRBD1 aligns across 11 bases. V shed 0 bases, J shed 9 bases, and the junction held 6 bases outside the gene matches. Germline V gives CDR1 DFQATT, CDR2 SNEGSKA (reference sequence). This CDR3 spans 14 amino acids. Here the CDR3 reads CSARDGQGASSYTF. For the CDR3, the DNA is TGCAGTGCTAGAGATGGACAGGGGGCTTCGAGCTACACCTTC.

The sample holds many counts of this clonotype. The chain joins TRBV4-2 to TRBJ2-7; 8 positions agree with TRBD1. The CDR3 covers 17 residues. Losses at the gene ends were 1 base for V and 7 bases for J; bases not matched to a gene: 15. The germline gives CDR1 LGHNA, CDR2 YNFKEQ. In DNA, the CDR3 is TGTGCCAGCAGCCAAGTGGCAGGGGGCGCAGACGAGAGGGAGCAGTACTTC. Its translation is CASSQVAGGADEREQYF.

The genes are TRBV12-3 or TRBV12-4 and TRBJ1-5, with D perhaps matching TRBD1 (5 bases). CDR3 length: 14 amino acids. Trimming pared 3 bases from V and 6 bases from J, leaving 12 bases between. The CDR3 coding sequence is TGTGCCAGCAGTTTCGGGGCACAGAGTCAGCCCCAGCATTTT. Translating it yields CASSFGAQSQPQHF.

This clonotype has only a few counts. This rearrangement joins TRBV10-3 to TRBJ1-5, with TRBD1 matching over 9 bases. Germline CDR1 ENHRY, CDR2 SYGVKD. V shed 6 bases and J 3 bases; nucleotides not matched to a gene: 6. The CDR3 has 15 amino acids. For the CDR3, the DNA is TGTGCCATCAGCCGGACAGGGGAAGACAATCAGCCCCAGCATTTT. Translated: CAISRTGEDNQPQHF.

This clonotype was found many times. V is TRBV11-2 and J is TRBJ2-5; D is uncertain. Trimming removed 2 bases from V and 4 bases from J, with 8 bases in between. Germline V lookup: CDR1 SGHAT, CDR2 FQNNGV. The CDR3 is made up of 13 amino acids. As DNA, the CDR3 is TGTGCCAGCAGCTTACTGGGGTTAGAGACCCAGTACTTC. It specifies CASSLLGLETQYF.

This chain joins TRBV6-2 or TRBV6-3 and TRBJ2-7; TRBD2 might be the D (5 bases). Trimming stripped 2 bases from V and 3 bases from J, with 17 bases between. CDR1 is MNHEY, CDR2 SVGEGT, per germline. This CDR3 region has 16 residues. The CDR3 nucleotides read TGTGCCAGCAGTTACGGTGCGGGCCTTATGGGCTACGAGCAGTACTTC. Translation gives CASSYGAGLMGYEQYF.